This T cell receptor beta chain derives from a study of cytomegalovirus exposure and HLA in healthy donors. About the study: The Caucasian-associated ancestry cluster contained more than 75% of the approximately 390 genotyped donors. The study, taken as a whole, reports: Researchers reported in a later analysis that common viral pathogens appeared linked to several top clusters. In an earlier analysis, in roughly 600 donors, most V segments appeared productive either ~90% or ~30% of the time.

Only one count was recorded for this clone. The target antigen is unknown. PCR was performed using 60 Vbeta and 13 Jbeta primers. Authors' methods: Roughly 10 million shared chains were among approximately 80 million unique TCR beta chains counted in a later analysis. TCRdb keeps only in-frame clones here, not all; method: immunoSEQ multiplex PCR. Clone size and the V and J calls come from that table; the DNA yielded D and trimming. The sample has some 150,000 clones, roughly 84% seen once. Trimming took 5 bases from V and 5 from J; bases not matched to a gene: 6. The CDR3 runs to 14 residues. The germline V gene encodes CDR1 MDHEN and CDR2 SYDVKM.

The sequenced material came from PBMCs. V is TRBV28 and J is TRBJ2-7; 10 bases match TRBD2. The clonotype originates from a woman between 18 and 30 years old in good health and CMV-seronegative. The CDR3 reads CASSLGLAKDEQYF. The CDR3 nucleotides are TGTGCCAGCAGTCTGGGACTAGCGAAAGACGAGCAGTACTTC.